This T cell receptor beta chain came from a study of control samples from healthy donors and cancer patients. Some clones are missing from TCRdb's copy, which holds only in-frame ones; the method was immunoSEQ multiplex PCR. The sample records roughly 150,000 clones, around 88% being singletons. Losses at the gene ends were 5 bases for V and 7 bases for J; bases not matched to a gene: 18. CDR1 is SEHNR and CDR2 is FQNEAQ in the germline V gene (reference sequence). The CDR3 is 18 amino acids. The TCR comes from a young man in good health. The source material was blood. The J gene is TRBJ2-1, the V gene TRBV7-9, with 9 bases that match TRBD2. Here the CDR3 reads CASSPRASGNPGVNEQFF. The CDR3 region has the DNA TGTGCCAGCAGCCCGCGGGCTAGCGGGAACCCTGGGGTGAATGAGCAGTTCTTC.